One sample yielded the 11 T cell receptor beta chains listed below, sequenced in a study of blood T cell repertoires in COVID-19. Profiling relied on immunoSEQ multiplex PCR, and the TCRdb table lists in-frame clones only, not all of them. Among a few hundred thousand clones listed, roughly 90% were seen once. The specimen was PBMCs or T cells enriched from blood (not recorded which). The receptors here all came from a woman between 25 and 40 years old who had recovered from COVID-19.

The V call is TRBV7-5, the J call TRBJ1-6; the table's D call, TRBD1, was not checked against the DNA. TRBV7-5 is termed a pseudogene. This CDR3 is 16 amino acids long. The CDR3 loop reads CARRTGFVLNNSPLHF. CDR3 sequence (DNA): TGTGCCAGAAGGACAGGGTTTGTATTGAATAATTCACCCCTCCACTTT.

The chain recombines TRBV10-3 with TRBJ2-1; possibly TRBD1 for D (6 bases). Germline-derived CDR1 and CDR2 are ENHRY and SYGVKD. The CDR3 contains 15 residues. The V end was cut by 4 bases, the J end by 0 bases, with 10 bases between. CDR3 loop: CAISGGQSSYNEQFF. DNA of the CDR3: TGTGCCATCAGTGGAGGACAGAGCTCCTACAATGAGCAGTTCTTC.

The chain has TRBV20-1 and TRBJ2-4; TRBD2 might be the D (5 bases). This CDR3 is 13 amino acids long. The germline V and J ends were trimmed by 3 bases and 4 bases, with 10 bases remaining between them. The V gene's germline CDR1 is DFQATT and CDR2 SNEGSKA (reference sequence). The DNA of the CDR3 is TGCAGTGCTAGTCACCCGGGGAAAAACATTCAGTACTTC. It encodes CSASHPGKNIQYF.

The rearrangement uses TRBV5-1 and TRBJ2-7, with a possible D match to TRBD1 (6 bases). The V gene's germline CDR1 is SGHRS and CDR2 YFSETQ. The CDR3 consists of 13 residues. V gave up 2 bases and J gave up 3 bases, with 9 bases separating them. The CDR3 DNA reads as TGCGCCAGCAGCTTAGTAGGGGGCTACGAGCAGTACTTC. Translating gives CASSLVGGYEQYF.

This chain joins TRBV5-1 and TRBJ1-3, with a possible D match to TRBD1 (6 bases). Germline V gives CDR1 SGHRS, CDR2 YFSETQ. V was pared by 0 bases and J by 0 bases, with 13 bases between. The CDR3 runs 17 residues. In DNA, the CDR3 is TGCGCCAGCAGCTTGGCGGGACATATAGACTCTGGAAACACCATATATTTT. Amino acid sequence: CASSLAGHIDSGNTIYF.

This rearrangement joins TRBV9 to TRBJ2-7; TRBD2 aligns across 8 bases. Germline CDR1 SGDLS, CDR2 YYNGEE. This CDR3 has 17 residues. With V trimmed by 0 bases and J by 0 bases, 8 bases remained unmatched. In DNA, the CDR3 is TGTGCCAGCAGCGTAGAGGTGGTAGCGGGGTGCTCCTACGAGCAGTACTTC. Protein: CASSVEVVAGCSYEQYF.

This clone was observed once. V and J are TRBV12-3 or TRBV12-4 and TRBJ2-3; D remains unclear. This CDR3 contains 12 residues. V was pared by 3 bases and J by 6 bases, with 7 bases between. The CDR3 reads CASSLVEDTQYF. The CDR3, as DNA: TGTGCCAGCAGTTTGGTCGAGGATACGCAGTATTTT.

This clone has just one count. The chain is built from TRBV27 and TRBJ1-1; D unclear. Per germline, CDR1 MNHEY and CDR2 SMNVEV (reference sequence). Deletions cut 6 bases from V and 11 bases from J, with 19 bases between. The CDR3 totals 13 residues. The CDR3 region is CASSPRVDTAAFF. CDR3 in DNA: TGTGCCAGCAGCCCGCGCGTTGATACTGCGGCTTTCTTT.

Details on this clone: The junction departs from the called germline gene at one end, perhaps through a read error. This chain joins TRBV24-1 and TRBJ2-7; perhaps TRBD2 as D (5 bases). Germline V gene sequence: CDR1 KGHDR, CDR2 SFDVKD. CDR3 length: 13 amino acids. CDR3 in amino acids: CATGEAGSYEQYF. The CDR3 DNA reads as TGTGCCACCGGTGAGGCGGGTTCCTACGAGCAGTACTTC.

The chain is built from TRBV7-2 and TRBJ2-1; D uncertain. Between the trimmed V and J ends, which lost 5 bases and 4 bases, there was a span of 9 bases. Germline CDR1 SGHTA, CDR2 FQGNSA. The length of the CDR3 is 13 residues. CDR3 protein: CASSPTYYNEQFF. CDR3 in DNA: TGTGCCAGCAGCCCGACTTATTACAATGAGCAGTTCTTC.

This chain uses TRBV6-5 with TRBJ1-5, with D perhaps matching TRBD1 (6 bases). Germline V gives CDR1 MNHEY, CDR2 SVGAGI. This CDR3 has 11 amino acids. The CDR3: CGAGDNQPQHF. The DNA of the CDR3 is TGTGGGGCAGGGGACAATCAGCCCCAGCATTTT.